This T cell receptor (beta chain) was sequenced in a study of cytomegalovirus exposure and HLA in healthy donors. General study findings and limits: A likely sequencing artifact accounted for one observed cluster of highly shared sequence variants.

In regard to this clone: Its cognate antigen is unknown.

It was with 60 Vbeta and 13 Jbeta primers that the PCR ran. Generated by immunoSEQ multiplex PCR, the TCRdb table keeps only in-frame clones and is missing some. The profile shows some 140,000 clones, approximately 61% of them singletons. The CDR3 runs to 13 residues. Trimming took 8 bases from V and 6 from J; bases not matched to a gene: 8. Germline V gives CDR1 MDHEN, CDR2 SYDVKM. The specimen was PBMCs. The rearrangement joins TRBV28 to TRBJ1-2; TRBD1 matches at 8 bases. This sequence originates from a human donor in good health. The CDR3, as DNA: TGTGCCAGCCTTCAAGACAGGGGCCATGGCTACACCTTC. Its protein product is CASLQDRGHGYTF.